These 13 T cell receptor beta chains share one sample of origin, sequenced in a study of T-cell memory formation after mild COVID-19. Each CDR3 protein is one row after TCRdb ran MiXCR on the 5' RACE reads. The repertoire holds 400,000 to 450,000 distinct CDR3 sequences, approximately 18% seen once, with under 25% in the top ten. Specimen: PBMCs or a T cell subset sorted from them (not recorded which). Receptors originate from a young man who had mild COVID-19 (a few samples of this study predate the infection). Cell type and time point are not known.

CDR3 protein: CASSLGGQSYGYTF. The CDR3 DNA sequence: TGTGCCAGCAGCTTAGGGGGACAGTCCTATGGCTACACCTTC. V gene TRBV7-2 combines with J gene TRBJ1-2; 7 positions match TRBD1. The CDR3 length is 14 residues. CDR1 is SGHTA, CDR2 FQGNSA, per germline. The ends lost 1 base at V and 4 bases at J; junction bases unmatched: 3.

A few counts support this clonotype. The chain joins TRBV2 to TRBJ1-5; possibly TRBD1 for D (6 bases). The CDR3 sequence is 13 residues long. Trimming removed 8 bases at V and 6 bases at J, with 14 bases between. Looked up from germline, CDR1 is SNHLY and CDR2 is FYNNEI. In nucleotides, the CDR3 is TGTGCCAGCCTCAACAGGGAGGGTCAGCCCCAGCATTTT. Its translation: CASLNREGQPQHF.

The chain is built from TRBV20-1 and TRBJ2-7; no firm D call. The CDR3 is 14 amino acids. Trimming removed 5 bases at V and 0 bases at J, with 14 bases between. CDR1 is DFQATT, CDR2 SNEGSKA, per germline (reference sequence). The chain's CDR3 is CSALSTRSSYEQYV. CDR3 in DNA: TGCAGTGCTTTATCGACACGGAGCTCCTACGAGCAGTACGTC.

The rearrangement links TRBV7-3 to TRBJ2-2, with 9 bases fitting TRBD2. The germline CDR1 and CDR2 sequences are SGHTA and FQGTGA. V shed 4 bases and J 4 bases; nucleotides not matched to a gene: 4. The CDR3 has 15 amino acids. As DNA, the CDR3 is TGTGCCAGCAGCTCCTCAGCGGGGGGCACCGGGGAGCTGTTTTTT. As protein: CASSSSAGGTGELFF.

The rearrangement joins TRBV28 to TRBJ2-2; D might be TRBD1 (5 bases). The CDR3 length is 14 residues. The V gene lost 6 bases and the J gene lost 4 bases, with 12 bases spanning the gap. Germline-derived CDR1 and CDR2 are MDHEN and SYDVKM. CDR3 DNA: TGTGCCAGCAGAACGACAGCGATCACCGGGGAGCTGTTTTTT. Translation: CASRTTAITGELFF.

The chain employs TRBV6-1 and TRBJ2-5; TRBD2 agrees at 7 bases. J gave up 3 bases and V 4 bases, and 8 bases lay outside the gene matches. The length of the CDR3 is 15 residues. Germline V gene data show CDR1 as MNHNS and CDR2 as SASEGT. Here the CDR3 reads CASSGGGTAEETQYF. The CDR3 DNA reads as TGTGCCAGCAGTGGGGGGGGGACGGCAGAAGAGACCCAGTACTTC.

This chain links TRBV5-6 with TRBJ1-1; 8 bases align to TRBD1. This CDR3 is 16 amino acids long. Germline-derived CDR1 and CDR2 are SGHDT and YYEEEE. With V trimmed by 3 bases and J by 11 bases, 18 bases remained unmatched. CDR3 amino acids: CASSSIGLLDRGSAFF. The CDR3 DNA is TGTGCCAGCAGCTCGATCGGGCTATTAGACAGGGGCTCGGCTTTCTTT. The full variable domain, rest sourced from reference TRBV5-6 and TRBJ1-1, is DAGVTQSPTHLIKTRGQQVTLRCSPKSGHDTVSWYQQALGQGPQFIFQYYEEEERQRGNFPDRFSGHQFPNYSSELNVNALLLGDSALYLCASSSIGLLDRGSAFFGQGTRLTVV.

This clonotype showed up just a few times. V gene TRBV5-1 combines with J gene TRBJ2-3; 9 bases match TRBD2. CDR1 and CDR2 (germline): SGHRS, YFSETQ. The CDR3 sequence is 16 residues long. Trimming at V came to 1 base and at J to 2 bases, leaving 5 bases not matched to a gene. The CDR3 sequence: CASSLLSGGPTDTQYF. CDR3 nucleotide sequence: TGCGCCAGCAGCTTGCTAAGCGGGGGGCCCACAGATACGCAGTATTTT.

The rearrangement joins TRBV5-6 to TRBJ2-7, with D perhaps assigned TRBD1 or TRBD2 (5 bases each). Trimming cost V 4 bases and J 6 bases, with 17 bases left between them. The CDR3 is 14 residues long. CDR1 is SGHDT, CDR2 YYEEEE, per germline. The CDR3 DNA is TGTGCCAGCAGCCCGACTATCCGAGGGGCCGAGCAGTACGTC. Amino acid sequence: CASSPTIRGAEQYV.

This clonotype was seen a handful of times. The V gene is TRBV2, the J gene TRBJ2-3; no clear D. The CDR3 spans 12 residues. The germline CDR1 and CDR2 sequences are SNHLY and FYNNEI. V lost 4 bases and J lost 6, with 8 bases in between. The CDR3 reads CASSGEKDTQYF. The CDR3 bases are TGTGCCAGCAGTGGGGAAAAGGATACGCAGTATTTT.

The rearrangement links TRBV5-1 to TRBJ2-1; TRBD2 matches at 9 bases. Germline CDR1 and CDR2: SGHRS and YFSETQ. V lost 0 bases, J lost 4 bases, and 5 bases stayed unmatched. This CDR3 spans 16 amino acids. The CDR3 is CASSLVLAGVYNEQFF. In DNA, the CDR3 is TGCGCCAGCAGCTTGGTGTTAGCGGGAGTATACAATGAGCAGTTCTTC.

This clonotype was recorded a few times. The V call is TRBV9, the J call TRBJ1-6; D possibly corresponds to TRBD1 (5 bases). Trimming stripped 4 bases from V and 10 bases from J, with 18 bases between. Germline CDR1 SGDLS, CDR2 YYNGEE. The length of the CDR3 is 15 residues. The DNA of the CDR3 is TGTGCCAGCAGCCCACGCGGGGGGGGAACATCACCCCTCCACTTT. Translation gives CASSPRGGGTSPLHF.

The CDR3 here is CASSLGLYGGAGDTQYF. In DNA form, the CDR3 reads TGTGCCAGCAGTTTAGGACTTTACGGGGGGGCGGGAGATACGCAGTATTTT. The V call is TRBV12-3 or TRBV12-4, the J call TRBJ2-3; 8 bases agree with TRBD2. Trimming at V came to 1 base and at J to 5 bases, leaving 11 bases not matched to a gene. The CDR3 is 17 amino acids.